Shown below are 2 T cell receptor beta chains from a single sample sequenced in a study of somatic mutations in cytotoxic T cells in rheumatoid arthritis. TCRdb keeps only in-frame clones here, not all; method: immunoSEQ multiplex PCR. This table holds 15,000 to 20,000 clones, about four fifths found once. The specimen was CD8+ T cells sorted from blood. Source of these receptors: a man between 18 and 35 years old with rheumatoid arthritis.

V is TRBV7-6 and J is TRBJ1-1, with TRBD1 as a possible D gene (5 bases). In germline, CDR1 is SGHVS, CDR2 FNYEAQ. The length of the CDR3 is 14 residues. Trimming took off 1 base at V and 1 base at J, with 7 bases between the two ends. CDR3 nucleotides: TGTGCCAGCAGCTTAGGCGGGGGGAACACTGAAGCTTTCTTT. This codes for CASSLGGGNTEAFF.

V is TRBV27 and J is TRBJ2-5, with TRBD1 as a possible D gene (5 bases). In germline, CDR1 is MNHEY, CDR2 SMNVEV (reference sequence). Trimming took 0 bases from V and 5 from J, leaving 13 bases between them. The CDR3 has 15 residues. The CDR3 sequence is CASSLSIGAGETQYF. CDR3 DNA: TGTGCCAGCAGTTTATCCATTGGGGCAGGTGAGACCCAGTACTTC.